This TCR beta chain was recorded in a study of blood T cell repertoires in COVID-19. Across the study: The origin of the acute and convalescent COVID-19 samples was the United States, Italy and Spain. PBMCs, B-cell-depleted T cells, or T cells were the source of the cDNA or gDNA that made up the material.

With 3 bases clipped from V and 13 bases from J, the junction kept 11 bases outside the gene matches. The length of the CDR3 is 13 residues. Germline CDR1 is GTSNPN and CDR2 is SVGIG (reference sequence). Original handling: Cell counts per sample came from amplifying reference gene primers. Sequencing was performed with immunoSEQ multiplex PCR; in TCRdb, only in-frame clones are kept and a portion is missing. D and trimming were read from the DNA, whereas the V and J calls and clone size are those reported in that table. The sample includes 160,000 or so clones, 89% of them seen just once. This clone was seen only once.

Sequenced sample: peripheral blood. The origin of this receptor is a man in his sixties with acute or convalescent COVID-19. The chain has TRBV30 and TRBJ2-3; 9 bases line up with TRBD1. CDR3 bases: TGTGCCTGGAGCCCACTTTGGGGACAGGGCGAGTATTTT. Protein product: CAWSPLWGQGEYF.